This T cell receptor beta chain was sequenced during a study of blood T cell repertoires in COVID-19. The wider study: COVID-19 samples from acute and convalescent phases originated in the United States, Italy and Spain. Sample material is recorded as cDNA or gDNA derived from T cells, B-cell-depleted T cells, or PBMCs.

This clone was observed a single time. The protocol was immunoSEQ multiplex PCR, while the TCRdb copy is restricted to in-frame clones and leaves out a portion. Found here are some 40,000 clones, around 90% of them singletons; the top ten hold about a tenth. The source of this sequence is a human donor in a cohort sampled during active COVID-19. The sequenced sample was peripheral blood.

Written as DNA, the CDR3 is TGTGCCAGCAGTTTGGGTGGCACGACAGGCAATCAGCCCCAGCATTTT. This gives the protein CASSLGGTTGNQPQHF. The chain recombines TRBV27 with TRBJ1-5; tentative D call: TRBD1 (5 bases). Germline CDR1 and CDR2: MNHEY and SMNVEV (reference sequence). Trimming took off 3 bases at V and 2 bases at J, with 14 bases between the two ends. The CDR3 runs 16 residues.